The next 13 T cell receptor beta chains were all read from a single sample in a study of Graves' ophthalmopathy and Graves' hyperthyroidism. Scientists amplified the TCR beta CDR3 regions from RNA transcripts. First-round RT-PCR relied on HTBI primers, and a second-round multiplex PCR came next. TCRdb itself ran the multiplex PCR reads through MiXCR, one entry per CDR3 protein. The sample carries 150,000 to 200,000 distinct CDR3 sequences, roughly 37% recorded once. The sample taken for sequencing was peripheral blood. The receptors originated from a woman aged 40 to 50 with Graves' ophthalmopathy.

Ten or more counts support this clonotype. The genes are TRBV2 and TRBJ2-7; weak D call: TRBD2 (5 bases). Per the germline V gene, CDR1 is SNHLY and CDR2 is FYNNEI. With 8 bases removed from V and 1 base from J, the gap between germline ends came to 15 bases. The CDR3 is 14 amino acids. The chain's CDR3 is CASQDWSKSYEQYF. DNA for the CDR3: TGTGCCAGCCAGGACTGGTCGAAATCCTACGAGCAGTACTTC.

Here the CDR3 reads CASSYSDRGDTGELFF. DNA of the CDR3: TGTGCCAGCAGTTACTCCGACAGGGGTGACACCGGGGAGCTGTTTTTT. The V gene is TRBV6-5, the J gene TRBJ2-2; the match to TRBD1 covers 8 bases. Trimming at V came to 0 bases and at J to 3 bases, leaving 3 bases not matched to a gene. The CDR3 sequence is 16 residues long. The germline gives CDR1 MNHEY, CDR2 SVGAGI.

V is TRBV11-3 and J is TRBJ1-1; D possibly corresponds to TRBD1 (5 bases). From germline, CDR1 is SGHNT and CDR2 YENEEA. There are 14 residues in the CDR3. V was pared by 3 bases and J by 4 bases, with 12 bases between. For the CDR3, the DNA is TGTGCCAGCAGCTTTACCCAGGGCTTCACTGAAGCTTTCTTT. This sequence encodes CASSFTQGFTEAFF.

This clonotype was found many times. The chain recombines TRBV3-1 with TRBJ1-1, with D possibly TRBD1 on 5 matching bases. V was shortened by 1 base and J by 4 bases, with 10 bases between the two germline ends. The CDR3 has 14 residues. Germline loops: CDR1 LGHDT, CDR2 YNNKEL (reference sequence). In nucleotides, the CDR3 is TGTGCCAGCAGCCAAGCGGCAGGGCTCACTGAAGCTTTCTTT. Translating it yields CASSQAAGLTEAFF.

The J gene is TRBJ1-1, the V gene TRBV29-1; 10 positions match TRBD1. After removal of 4 bases from V and 8 bases from J, the junction contained 7 bases not matched to a gene. The CDR3 is 13 residues long. The V gene's germline CDR1 is SQVTM and CDR2 ANQGSEA. CDR3 sequence: CSVAKTGGLEAFF. In DNA, the CDR3 is TGCAGCGTTGCAAAGACAGGGGGCTTAGAAGCTTTCTTT.

The chain is built from TRBV7-8 and TRBJ2-7; the D gene could be TRBD1 or TRBD2 (5 bases each). The CDR3 contains 17 residues. Germline V gives CDR1 SGHVS, CDR2 FQNEAQ. V shed 5 bases and J shed 0 bases, with 20 bases lying between them. As DNA, the CDR3 is TGTGCCAGCAGCCGTGGGGCGGGTTCCGCCAGCTCCTACGAGCAGTACTTC. Protein: CASSRGAGSASSYEQYF.

CDR3 bases: TGTGCCAGCAGCTCCCTACTGGACAGGGGGCAAGGCTACACCTTC. Its protein is CASSSLLDRGQGYTF. This rearrangement joins TRBV6-1 to TRBJ1-2; 11 nucleotides agree with TRBD1. Per germline, CDR1 MNHNS and CDR2 SASEGT. CDR3 length equals 15 residues. V lost 6 bases to trimming and J lost 8 bases; unmatched junction nucleotides: 11.

The chain has TRBV6-1 and TRBJ1-2, with a possible D match to TRBD1 (6 bases). The germline V gene encodes CDR1 MNHNS and CDR2 SASEGT. The CDR3 totals 15 residues. V was trimmed by 2 bases and J by 5 bases, leaving 15 bases between them. The CDR3 loop is CASSERGYSKYGYTF. CDR3 nucleotides: TGTGCCAGCAGTGAAAGGGGGTACTCGAAGTATGGCTACACCTTC.

V is TRBV15 and J is TRBJ1-5, with D unresolved. The CDR3 sequence is 18 residues long. Per the germline V gene, CDR1 is LNHNV and CDR2 is YYDKDF (reference sequence). The germline V and J ends were trimmed by 4 bases and 4 bases, with 23 bases remaining between them. This chain's CDR3 is CATSTTRPSRENNQPQHF. The CDR3 bases are TGTGCCACCAGCACAACCCGACCCAGTCGAGAGAATAATCAGCCCCAGCATTTT.

The rearrangement joins TRBV12-3 or TRBV12-4 to TRBJ1-6, with TRBD1 as a possible D gene (5 bases). This CDR3 region has 14 residues. V lost 6 bases to trimming and J lost 7 bases, with 13 bases between them. The CDR3: CASRHPGDNSPLHF. The CDR3 DNA reads TGTGCCAGCAGACACCCCGGGGACAATTCACCCCTCCACTTT.

At least ten counts were recorded for this clonotype. V and J are TRBV7-2 and TRBJ1-1; D is unclear. Germline CDR1 and CDR2: SGHTA and FQGNSA. Trimming removed 1 base at V and 7 bases at J, with 19 bases between. The CDR3 totals 16 residues. CDR3 sequence reads: CASSLVGISRQYEAFF. The CDR3 DNA reads TGTGCCAGCAGCTTAGTCGGCATCAGCCGACAATATGAAGCTTTCTTT. The full variable domain, completed using reference TRBV7-2 and TRBJ1-1, is GAGVSQSPSNKVTEKGKDVELRCDPISGHTALYWYRQSLGQGLEFLIYFQGNSAPDKSGLPSDRFSAERTGGSVSTLTIQRTQQEDSAVYLCASSLVGISRQYEAFFGQGTRLTVV.

This clonotype was seen ten or more times. The chain carries TRBV2 and TRBJ1-1; D call uncertain. The V gene's germline CDR1 is SNHLY and CDR2 FYNNEI. With 5 bases removed from V and 5 bases from J, the gap between germline ends came to 12 bases. This CDR3 contains 13 residues. CDR3 protein: CASSPKGETEAFF. CDR3 bases: TGTGCCAGCAGTCCGAAGGGTGAGACTGAAGCTTTCTTT.

This clonotype was counted many times. This sequence joins TRBV7-9 and TRBJ1-2; D possibly corresponds to TRBD1 (5 bases). The germline CDR1 and CDR2 sequences are SEHNR and FQNEAQ (reference sequence). The CDR3 has 14 amino acids. V gave up 5 bases and J gave up 4 bases, with 14 bases separating them. CDR3 loop: CASSIGDGAYGYTF. For the CDR3, the DNA is TGTGCCAGCAGCATAGGGGACGGGGCCTATGGCTACACCTTC.